What follows are 9 T cell receptor beta chains derived from one specimen sequenced in a study of blood T cell repertoires in COVID-19. Some clones are missing from TCRdb's copy, which holds only in-frame ones; the method was immunoSEQ multiplex PCR. Found here are 240,000 or so clones, 85% to 90% of them singletons; the top ten hold approximately 6.2%. The sequencing sample was made of peripheral blood. The receptors shown here come from a man between 60 and 75 years old with acute or convalescent COVID-19.

The V call is TRBV28, the J call TRBJ2-1; the D gene is possibly TRBD2 (6 bases). The CDR3 extends over 16 amino acids. CDR1 MDHEN and CDR2 SYDVKM come from the germline V gene. V lost 4 bases and J 2 bases, leaving 15 bases between the germline ends. CDR3 sequence: CASSSSRGTPYNEQFF. The CDR3 DNA follows: TGTGCCAGCAGTTCCTCCCGCGGGACCCCCTACAATGAGCAGTTCTTC.

The chain joins TRBV2 to TRBJ2-3; D gene ambiguous. The CDR3 loop spans 12 amino acids. V was trimmed by 5 bases and J by 4 bases, leaving 7 bases between them. Germline lookup yields CDR1 SNHLY and CDR2 FYNNEI. The CDR3 nucleotides read TGTGCCAGCAGTCCTTTCTCAGATACGCAGTATTTT. The encoded protein is CASSPFSDTQYF.

This clone has only one observation. The chain's CDR3 is CASSPVVRGGSYNEQFF. The CDR3 coding sequence is TGTGCCAGCAGCCCGGTCGTGAGGGGGGGCTCCTACAATGAGCAGTTCTTC. The V gene is TRBV27, the J gene TRBJ2-1; weak D call: TRBD2 (7 bases). Trimming took off 6 bases at V and 0 bases at J, with 18 bases between the two ends. Germline CDR1 reads MNHEY; CDR2 reads SMNVEV (reference sequence). The CDR3 totals 17 residues.

The chain recombines TRBV28 with TRBJ2-7; no definite D call. The V end lost 4 bases, the J end lost 2 bases, and 9 bases lay between the germline ends. Germline CDR1 reads MDHEN; CDR2 reads SYDVKM. The CDR3 totals 13 residues. CDR3 amino acids: CASSSSGTYEQYF. CDR3 coding DNA: TGTGCCAGCAGTTCTTCAGGTACCTACGAGCAGTACTTC.

The chain recombines TRBV28 with TRBJ2-7; perhaps TRBD1 as D (6 bases). Between the trimmed V and J ends, which lost 6 bases and 4 bases, there was a span of 16 bases. The CDR3 has 14 residues. Germline CDR1 reads MDHEN; CDR2 reads SYDVKM. The CDR3 DNA is TGTGCCAGCAGCCCCGGACAGACGGGTTACGAGCAGTACTTC. Translated, it gives CASSPGQTGYEQYF.

This clone has only one observation. The chain employs TRBV5-5 and TRBJ2-7; 10 nucleotides line up with TRBD2. CDR1 is SGHKS, CDR2 YYEKEE, per germline (reference sequence). There are 15 residues in the CDR3. Unmatched junction bases numbered 8, after V lost 5 bases and J lost 3 bases. Written as DNA, the CDR3 is TGTGCCAGCAGGGGGTTGACTAGCGGGCGCTACGAGCAGTACTTC. Amino acids: CASRGLTSGRYEQYF.

This clone has only a few counts. The J gene is TRBJ1-2, the V gene TRBV5-5, with 8 bases aligning to TRBD1. This CDR3 spans 18 amino acids. Germline V lookup: CDR1 SGHKS, CDR2 YYEKEE (reference sequence). V was pared by 0 bases and J by 5 bases, with 15 bases of the junction left unmatched. CDR3 sequence reads: CASSLDRDRGSLGYGYTF. For the CDR3, the DNA is TGTGCCAGCAGCTTGGACCGCGACAGGGGCAGTTTAGGATATGGCTACACCTTC.

V usage is TRBV7-8 and J usage is TRBJ2-1; 8 nucleotides match TRBD2. This CDR3 is built from 15 residues. In germline, CDR1 is SGHVS, CDR2 FQNEAQ. Germline trimming cut 0 bases from V and 6 bases from J; bases unmatched to any gene: 4. CDR3 in DNA: TGTGCCAGCAGCTTAGCGGACGGGAGGGTCAATGAGCAGTTCTTC. Translation gives CASSLADGRVNEQFF.

The chain couples TRBV5-1 to TRBJ2-5; TRBD2 agrees at 7 bases. The CDR3 extends over 17 amino acids. The trim removed 4 bases at V and 2 bases at J, leaving 14 bases unmatched. From germline, CDR1 is SGHRS and CDR2 YFSETQ. The CDR3 region has the DNA TGCGCCAGCAGCCCCGACGGGACTACTAGCGTACAAGAGACCCAGTACTTC. It translates to CASSPDGTTSVQETQYF.